One sample yielded the 30 T cell receptor beta chains listed below, sequenced in a study of molecular identifiers for immune sequencing clone quantification. From the PCR reads, TCRdb called clonotypes with MiXCR, one entry per CDR3 protein. The repertoire holds tens of thousands of distinct CDR3 sequences, more than 35% seen once, with 3.5% to 4% in the top ten. Source material: naive CD8+ T cells from blood, with Jurkat cell RNA spiked in. Subset of the sample: FACS-sorted CD8+CD4-CCR7+CD45RA+ naive T cells. These receptors were collected from a human donor in good health. Some libraries in this study had Jurkat cell RNA spiked in.

This chain connects TRBV12-3 or TRBV12-4 to TRBJ2-4; D might be TRBD2 (6 bases). The CDR3 covers 19 residues. The V end was cut by 0 bases, the J end by 0 bases, with 18 bases between. CDR3 sequence (DNA): TGTGCCAGCAGTTTAGCGCGGGGCAGGGCTGAGGAAGCCAAAAACATTCAGTACTTC. Translated: CASSLARGRAEEAKNIQYF.

This clonotype came up a few times. The V call is TRBV7-9, the J call TRBJ2-3, with D hard to call. Germline CDR1 and CDR2: SEHNR and FQNEAQ (reference sequence). CDR3 length equals 14 residues. V lost 2 bases and J 2 bases, leaving 8 bases between the germline ends. DNA of the CDR3: TGTGCCAGCAGCTTACGAATGGCCACAGATACGCAGTATTTT. Translating it yields CASSLRMATDTQYF. The full variable domain, with the rest looked up from reference TRBV7-9 and TRBJ2-3, is DTGVSQNPRHKITKRGQNVTFRCDPISEHNRLYWYRQTLGQGPEFLTYFQNEAQLEKSRLLSDRFSAERPKGSFSTLEIQRTEQGDSAMYLCASSLRMATDTQYFGPGTRLTVL.

Notes on this clonotype: One junction end does not reproduce the germline sequence, and a read error may be involved. This chain connects TRBV23-1 to TRBJ2-4; D is possibly TRBD2 (6 bases). TRBV23-1 is an open reading frame, and its role is uncertain. The CDR3 has 16 amino acids. CDR3 protein: CASSTPGQLAKNNQYF. The CDR3 DNA sequence: TGCGCCAGCAGCACCCCCGGACAACTAGCCAAAAACAATCAGTACTTC.

This clonotype was counted only a few times. The chain uses TRBV10-2 and TRBJ2-2; no clear D. The CDR3 loop spans 16 amino acids. V was cut by 4 bases and J by 1 base, with 13 bases left in between. CDR1 WSHSY and CDR2 SAAADI come from the germline V gene. The CDR3 is CASSVPDGRNTGELFF. DNA of the CDR3: TGCGCCAGCAGTGTGCCGGACGGCCGGAACACCGGGGAGCTGTTTTTT.

This clonotype was seen ten or more times. The chain combines TRBV7-6 with TRBJ2-3; D call uncertain. CDR3 length equals 15 residues. Per the germline V gene, CDR1 is SGHVS and CDR2 is FNYEAQ. V was cut by 1 base and J by 1 base, with 9 bases left in between. Here the CDR3 DNA reads TGTGCCAGCAGCTTAGAAGGGTTGGGCACAGATACGCAGTATTTT. Protein: CASSLEGLGTDTQYF. Supplemented by reference TRBV7-6 and TRBJ2-3, the full variable domain reads GAGVSQSPRYKVTKRGQDVALRCDPISGHVSLYWYRQALGQGPEFLTYFNYEAQQDKSGLPNDRFSAERPEGSISTLTIQRTEQRDSAMYRCASSLEGLGTDTQYFGPGTRLTVL.

Judged by abundance, this clonotype is medium-sized. The chain links TRBV7-2 to TRBJ2-1; 7 nucleotides line up with TRBD2. Germline V CDR1 and CDR2: SGHTA, FQGNSA. The CDR3 runs to 14 residues. Unmatched junction bases numbered 5, after V lost 1 base and J lost 8 bases. The CDR3 coding sequence is TGTGCCAGCAGCTTAGACGCGGGAGCTGATGAGCAGTTCTTC. Its translation: CASSLDAGADEQFF.

Comments on this clonotype: This could be a read error, since a much larger clone is one nucleotide away. It is likely a read error, because the conserved phenylalanine at the end of the CDR3 is missing. The rearrangement joins TRBV27 to TRBJ1-1; no clear D gene. The CDR3 is made up of 13 amino acids. Trimming removed 3 bases from V and 6 bases from J, with 11 bases in between. Germline lookup yields CDR1 MNHEY and CDR2 SMNVEV (reference sequence). The CDR3 DNA reads as TGTGCCAGCAGTTTCAACGGAGGAGCTGAAGCTTTCATT. Encoded protein: CASSFNGGAEAFI.

This chain links TRBV15 with TRBJ2-7; 11 bases agree with TRBD2. The CDR3 covers 16 residues. V lost 5 bases and J lost 0; bases outside the gene matches: 6. Looked up from germline, CDR1 is LNHNV and CDR2 is YYDKDF (reference sequence). CDR3 bases: TGTGCCACCAGCCAGCCCCTAGCGGGAGGCTCCTACGAGCAGTACTTC. Translating gives CATSQPLAGGSYEQYF.

This chain uses TRBV20-1 with TRBJ1-2, with 7 nucleotides matching TRBD1. J lost 3 bases, V lost 3 bases, and 1 base had no gene match. The germline gives CDR1 DFQATT, CDR2 SNEGSKA (reference sequence). This CDR3 contains 12 residues. CDR3 in amino acids: CSARTGHYGYTF. Written as DNA, the CDR3 is TGCAGTGCTAGGACAGGGCACTATGGCTACACCTTC.

Regarding this clonotype: At one end the junction does not follow the germline gene, possibly because of a read error. The V and J genes are TRBV19 and TRBJ2-6, with TRBD1 as a possible D gene (5 bases). Germline loops: CDR1 LNHDA, CDR2 SQIVND (reference sequence). This CDR3 region has 14 residues. CDR3 loop: CASSIVSGANVLAF. CDR3 nucleotide sequence: TGTGCCAGTAGTATAGTGTCTGGGGCCAACGTCCTGGCTTTC.

This clonotype came up many times. V and J are TRBV28 and TRBJ2-7; D is unclear. Germline V gives CDR1 MDHEN, CDR2 SYDVKM. Trimming took 3 bases from V and 3 from J, leaving 9 bases between them. The CDR3 contains 13 residues. The CDR3: CASSFLRSYEQYF. As DNA, the CDR3 is TGTGCCAGCAGTTTTTTGCGCAGCTACGAGCAGTACTTC.

This chain uses TRBV28 with TRBJ1-1, with D unclear. The CDR3 totals 14 residues. V dropped 8 bases and J dropped 4 bases, with 17 bases sitting between them. The germline gives CDR1 MDHEN, CDR2 SYDVKM. DNA of the CDR3: TGTGCCAGCTGCAGTGGGTTAGGAGTCACTGAAGCTTTCTTT. Translation: CASCSGLGVTEAFF.

This clonotype was counted only a few times. The genes are TRBV19 and TRBJ2-5; the D is unclear. The CDR3 runs to 16 residues. Germline loops: CDR1 LNHDA, CDR2 SQIVND (reference sequence). Trimming stripped 6 bases from V and 4 bases from J, with 21 bases between. The CDR3 spells CASSQGSVTEGETQYF. For the CDR3, the DNA is TGTGCCAGTAGCCAAGGGTCCGTTACGGAAGGAGAGACCCAGTACTTC.

This clonotype has ten or more counts. The rearrangement links TRBV20-1 to TRBJ2-4, with unresolved D. This CDR3 is built from 15 residues. Trimming shortened V by 2 bases and J by 0 bases, and 11 bases separated the two germline ends. The germline V gene encodes CDR1 DFQATT and CDR2 SNEGSKA (reference sequence). The CDR3 sequence is CSARTTARAKNIQYF. In DNA, the CDR3 is TGCAGTGCTAGAACAACGGCGCGAGCCAAAAACATTCAGTACTTC.

This clonotype was counted between two and nine times. V usage is TRBV6-6 and J usage is TRBJ2-5; D gene ambiguous. The CDR3 sequence is 14 residues long. CDR1 is MNHNY, CDR2 SVGAGI, per germline (reference sequence). V was pared by 5 bases and J by 6 bases, with 16 bases between. CDR3 in amino acids: CASSPLDNMKTQYF. The CDR3 bases are TGTGCCAGCAGTCCACTCGACAATATGAAGACCCAGTACTTC.

In its sample, this clonotype was seen a few times. The J gene is TRBJ2-7, the V gene TRBV5-1, with TRBD2 identical over 7 bases. The CDR3 runs 17 residues. The ends lost 5 bases at V and 0 bases at J; junction bases unmatched: 14. From germline, CDR1 is SGHRS and CDR2 YFSETQ. The CDR3 spells CASSLTPYSGHSYEQYF. The DNA of the CDR3 is TGCGCCAGCAGTTTGACTCCCTATAGCGGGCACTCCTACGAGCAGTACTTC.

The chain couples TRBV7-8 to TRBJ2-4; a possible D gene is TRBD1 (5 bases). Germline assignment: CDR1 SGHVS and CDR2 FQNEAQ. The V gene lost 2 bases and the J gene lost 7 bases, with 12 bases spanning the gap. The CDR3 runs to 14 residues. CDR3 sequence: CASSLTISGNIQYF. The CDR3 DNA reads TGTGCCAGCAGCTTAACCATCTCAGGGAACATTCAGTACTTC.

Remarks on this clonotype: A much larger clone lies one base from this, so it may be a read error. CDR3 loop: CASSLLDVTDTQCF. In DNA form, the CDR3 reads TGTGCCAGCAGCTTATTGGACGTCACAGATACGCAGTGTTTT. V usage is TRBV7-9 and J usage is TRBJ2-3; D gene unclear. Germline loops: CDR1 SEHNR, CDR2 FQNEAQ (reference sequence). The CDR3 has 14 residues. The full variable domain, completed using reference TRBV7-9 and TRBJ2-3, is DTGVSQNPRHKITKRGQNVTFRCDPISEHNRLYWYRQTLGQGPEFLTYFQNEAQLEKSRLLSDRFSAERPKGSFSTLEIQRTEQGDSAMYLCASSLLDVTDTQCFGPGTRLTVL.

Regarding this clonotype: Because the CDR3 is missing its conserved closing phenylalanine or tryptophan, this is likely a read error. V usage is TRBV9 and J usage is TRBJ2-3; D remains unclear. Germline-derived CDR1 and CDR2 are SGDLS and YYNGEE. The CDR3 totals 11 residues. Trimming shortened V by 0 bases and J by 10 bases, and 6 bases separated the two germline ends. The CDR3 DNA reads TGTGCCAGCAGCGTAGATGGTCCGCAGTATCTT. It is translated as CASSVDGPQYL.

This clonotype was counted ten times or more. The CDR3 sequence: CASRSGTTNSPLHF. DNA for the CDR3: TGTGCCAGCAGGTCCGGGACGACGAATTCACCCCTCCACTTT. V is TRBV28 and J is TRBJ1-6; TRBD1 might be the D (5 bases). The CDR3 extends over 14 amino acids. V was shortened by 6 bases and J by 7 bases, with 13 bases between the two germline ends. Germline CDR1 is MDHEN and CDR2 is SYDVKM. Looking up the rest from reference TRBV28 and TRBJ1-6 gives the full variable domain: DVKVTQSSRYLVKRTGEKVFLECVQDMDHENMFWYRQDPGLGLRLIYFSYDVKMKEKGDIPEGYSVSREKKERFSLILESASTNQTSMYLCASRSGTTNSPLHFGNGTRLTVT.

This clonotype was counted ten times or more. The chain has TRBV5-4 and TRBJ2-3, with 11 bases identical to TRBD1. Germline V gene data show CDR1 as SGHNT and CDR2 as YYREEE (reference sequence). The length of the CDR3 is 17 residues. Losses at the gene ends were 1 base for V and 4 bases for J; bases not matched to a gene: 8. The CDR3 coding sequence is TGTGCCAGCAGCTTGATACTTGGACAGGGGGCTCCAGATACGCAGTATTTT. Translated: CASSLILGQGAPDTQYF.

Details on this clonotype: The junction does not match germline at one end; this may be a read error. The genes are TRBV11-2 and TRBJ1-4; D gene uncertain. Germline V gene lookup returns CDR1 SGHAT and CDR2 FQNNGV. This CDR3 region has 15 residues. DNA of the CDR3: TGTGCCAGCAGCACCGCAGAAGCAACTAATGAAAAACTGTTATTT. As protein: CASSTAEATNEKLLF.

This clonotype was recorded many times. The CDR3 loop is CASSLGGLAPDTQYF. The DNA for the CDR3 is TGTGCCAGCAGCTTAGGAGGACTAGCACCCGATACGCAGTATTTT. The V and J genes are TRBV7-6 and TRBJ2-3; TRBD2 agrees at 8 bases. This CDR3 has 15 amino acids. V shed 1 base, J shed 6 bases, and the junction held 6 bases outside the gene matches. Germline CDR1 reads SGHVS; CDR2 reads FNYEAQ.

In the case of this clonotype: The junction departs from the called germline gene at one end, perhaps through a read error. The chain joins TRBV7-9 to TRBJ2-3; D might be TRBD1 (6 bases). This CDR3 spans 16 amino acids. Germline V CDR1 and CDR2: SEHNR, FQNEAQ (reference sequence). CDR3 region: CASSPPTGSRTDTKYF. In DNA, the CDR3 is TGTGCCAGCAGCCCCCCGACAGGCTCACGCACAGATACGAAGTATTTT.

The rearrangement links TRBV20-1 to TRBJ2-1; 8 bases line up with TRBD2. V gave up 7 bases and J gave up 5 bases; unmatched junction bases: 10. CDR1 and CDR2 (germline): DFQATT, SNEGSKA (reference sequence). The CDR3 totals 14 residues. The CDR3 is CSVRDTSGNNEQFF. As DNA, the CDR3 is TGCAGTGTCAGGGACACTAGCGGAAACAATGAGCAGTTCTTC.

This clonotype was seen many times. The rearrangement links TRBV20-1 to TRBJ2-7; perhaps TRBD1 as D (6 bases). V dropped 6 bases and J dropped 5 bases, with 17 bases sitting between them. CDR1 and CDR2 from the germline V gene are DFQATT and SNEGSKA (reference sequence). The CDR3 spans 13 residues. The CDR3 loop is CSAVDTGWNEQYF. In DNA, the CDR3 is TGCAGTGCGGTAGATACAGGGTGGAACGAGCAGTACTTC.

In its sample, this clonotype was seen many times. CDR3 sequence: CASSYPKRQYF. CDR3 nucleotides: TGTGCCAGCAGTTACCCGAAGCGGCAGTACTTC. V and J are TRBV6-2 or TRBV6-3 and TRBJ2-7; D unresolved. The V gene lost 2 bases and the J gene lost 9 bases, with 8 bases spanning the gap. CDR1 is MNHEY, CDR2 SVGEGT, per germline. CDR3 length: 11 amino acids.

With respect to this clonotype: A much larger clone differs from this one at a single base, so this may be a read error. A read error is likely, as this CDR3 ends without the conserved phenylalanine or tryptophan. This chain links TRBV9 with TRBJ2-7, with a tentative D call TRBD1 (5 bases). V lost 2 bases and J 4 bases, leaving 10 bases between the germline ends. The CDR3 loop spans 13 amino acids. Germline V lookup: CDR1 SGDLS, CDR2 YYNGEE. Here the CDR3 DNA reads TGTGCCAGCAGCGTCTCGTCAGGGTACGAGCAGTACTCC. Translated, it gives CASSVSSGYEQYS.

Notes on this clonotype: No conserved phenylalanine or tryptophan ends this CDR3, so it is likely a read error. CDR3 sequence reads: CASSQEPVYEQYY. The CDR3 DNA sequence: TGCGCCAGCAGCCAAGAACCAGTCTACGAGCAGTACTAC. The rearrangement joins TRBV4-1 to TRBJ2-7; D remains ambiguous. Per the germline V gene, CDR1 is MGHRA and CDR2 is YSYEKL. Trimming removed 0 bases at V and 3 bases at J, with 6 bases between. This CDR3 spans 13 amino acids.

This clonotype appeared many times. The gene calls are TRBV6-5 and TRBJ2-3; no clear D gene. Between the trimmed V and J ends, which lost 1 base and 0 bases, there was a span of 5 bases. This CDR3 contains 14 residues. Germline-derived CDR1 and CDR2 are MNHEY and SVGAGI. Here the CDR3 reads CASSYYSSTDTQYF. As DNA, the CDR3 is TGTGCCAGCAGTTACTACTCTAGCACAGATACGCAGTATTTT.